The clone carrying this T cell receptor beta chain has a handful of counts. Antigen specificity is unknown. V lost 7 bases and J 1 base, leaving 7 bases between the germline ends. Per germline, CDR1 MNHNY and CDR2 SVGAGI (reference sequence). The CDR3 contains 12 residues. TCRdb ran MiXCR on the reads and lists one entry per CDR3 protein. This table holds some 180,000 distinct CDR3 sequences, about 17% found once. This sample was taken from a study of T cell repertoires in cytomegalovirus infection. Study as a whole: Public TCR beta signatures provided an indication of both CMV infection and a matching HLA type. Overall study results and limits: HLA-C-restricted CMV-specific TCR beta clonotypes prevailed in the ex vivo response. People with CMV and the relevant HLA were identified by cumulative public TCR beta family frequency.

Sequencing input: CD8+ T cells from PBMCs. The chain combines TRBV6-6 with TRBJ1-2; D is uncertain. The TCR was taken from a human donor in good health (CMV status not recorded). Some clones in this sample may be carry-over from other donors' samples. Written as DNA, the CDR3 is TGTGCCAGCATAGGGTTTAACTATGGCTACACCTTC. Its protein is CASIGFNYGYTF.